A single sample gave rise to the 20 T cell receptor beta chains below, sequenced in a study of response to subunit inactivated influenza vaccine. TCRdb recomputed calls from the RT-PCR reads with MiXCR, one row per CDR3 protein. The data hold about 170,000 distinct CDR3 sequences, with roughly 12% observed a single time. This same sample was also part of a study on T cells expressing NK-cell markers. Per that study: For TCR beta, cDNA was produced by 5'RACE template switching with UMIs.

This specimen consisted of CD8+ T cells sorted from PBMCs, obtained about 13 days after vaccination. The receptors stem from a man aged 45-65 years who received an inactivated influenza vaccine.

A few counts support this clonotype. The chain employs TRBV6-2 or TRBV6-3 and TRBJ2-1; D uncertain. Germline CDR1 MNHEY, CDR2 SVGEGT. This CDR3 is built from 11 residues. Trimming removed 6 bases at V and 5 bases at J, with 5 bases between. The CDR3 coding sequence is TGTGCCAGCAGCCAAAACAATGAGCAGTTCTTC. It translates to CASSQNNEQFF.

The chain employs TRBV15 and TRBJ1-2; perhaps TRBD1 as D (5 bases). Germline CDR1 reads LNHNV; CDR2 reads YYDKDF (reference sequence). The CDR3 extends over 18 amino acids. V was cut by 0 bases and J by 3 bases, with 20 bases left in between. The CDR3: CATSRDLALRDVDYGYTF. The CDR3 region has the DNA TGTGCCACCAGCAGAGATTTAGCCCTCCGGGACGTCGACTATGGCTACACCTTC.

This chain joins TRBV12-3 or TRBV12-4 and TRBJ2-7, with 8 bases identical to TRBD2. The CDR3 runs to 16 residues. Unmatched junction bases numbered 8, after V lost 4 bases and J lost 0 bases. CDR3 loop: CASSSPGGRPSYEQYF. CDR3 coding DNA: TGTGCCAGCAGTTCCCCCGGCGGGAGGCCCTCCTACGAGCAGTACTTC.

CDR3 protein: CASSETTVTGETQYF. The CDR3 nucleotides are TGTGCCAGCAGTGAAACGACAGTTACCGGGGAGACCCAGTACTTC. This chain uses TRBV2 with TRBJ2-5, with TRBD1 as a possible D gene (5 bases). The CDR3 has 15 residues. Per germline, CDR1 SNHLY and CDR2 FYNNEI. The ends were cut back, 2 bases at V and 5 bases at J, with 15 bases in the middle.

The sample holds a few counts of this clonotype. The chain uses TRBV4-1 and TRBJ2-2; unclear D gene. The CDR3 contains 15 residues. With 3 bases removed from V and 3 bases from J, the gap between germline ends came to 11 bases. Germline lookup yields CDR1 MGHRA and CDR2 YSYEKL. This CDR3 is CASSHVNSYTGELFF. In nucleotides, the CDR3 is TGCGCCAGCAGCCACGTTAACTCGTACACCGGGGAGCTGTTTTTT.

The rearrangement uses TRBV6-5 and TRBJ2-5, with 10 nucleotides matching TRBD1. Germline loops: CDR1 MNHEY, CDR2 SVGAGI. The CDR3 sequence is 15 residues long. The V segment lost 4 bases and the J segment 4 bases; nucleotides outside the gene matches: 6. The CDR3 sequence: CASSSSGTGAETQYF. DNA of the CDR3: TGTGCCAGCAGTTCATCCGGGACAGGGGCAGAGACCCAGTACTTC.

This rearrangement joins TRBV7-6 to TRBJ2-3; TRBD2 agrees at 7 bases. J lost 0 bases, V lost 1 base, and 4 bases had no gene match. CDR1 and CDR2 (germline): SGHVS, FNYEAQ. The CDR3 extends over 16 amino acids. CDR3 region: CASSLDSGASTDTQYF. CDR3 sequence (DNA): TGTGCCAGCAGCTTAGACAGCGGGGCCAGCACAGATACGCAGTATTTT.

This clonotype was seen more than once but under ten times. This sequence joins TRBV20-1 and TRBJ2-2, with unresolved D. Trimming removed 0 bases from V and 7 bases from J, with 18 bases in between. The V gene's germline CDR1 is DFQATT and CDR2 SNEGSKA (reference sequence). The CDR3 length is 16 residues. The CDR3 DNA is TGCAGTGCTAGAGAATATGATGGCTACCTCAACGGGGAGCTGTTTTTT. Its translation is CSAREYDGYLNGELFF.

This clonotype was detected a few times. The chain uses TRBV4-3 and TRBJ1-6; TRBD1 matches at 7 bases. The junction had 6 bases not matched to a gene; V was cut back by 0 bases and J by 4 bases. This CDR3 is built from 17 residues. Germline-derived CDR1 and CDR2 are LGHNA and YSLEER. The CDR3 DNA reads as TGCGCCAGCAGCCAAGAGGCGACAGGGAATTATAATTCACCCCTCCACTTT. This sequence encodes CASSQEATGNYNSPLHF.

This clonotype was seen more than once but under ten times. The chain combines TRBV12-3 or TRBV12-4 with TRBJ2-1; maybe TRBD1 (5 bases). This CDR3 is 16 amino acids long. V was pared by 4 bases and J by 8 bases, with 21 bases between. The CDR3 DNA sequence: TGTGCCAGCAGTTACCTTTACGGACATGAAGGGGATGAGCAGTTCTTC. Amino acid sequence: CASSYLYGHEGDEQFF.

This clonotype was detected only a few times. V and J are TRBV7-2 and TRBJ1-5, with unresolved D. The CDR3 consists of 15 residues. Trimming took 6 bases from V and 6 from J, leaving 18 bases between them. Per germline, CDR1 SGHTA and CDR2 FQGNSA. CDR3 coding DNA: TGTGCCAGCAGTCGACGTGGGGAAGGTGGTCAGCCCCAGCATTTT. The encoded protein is CASSRRGEGGQPQHF.

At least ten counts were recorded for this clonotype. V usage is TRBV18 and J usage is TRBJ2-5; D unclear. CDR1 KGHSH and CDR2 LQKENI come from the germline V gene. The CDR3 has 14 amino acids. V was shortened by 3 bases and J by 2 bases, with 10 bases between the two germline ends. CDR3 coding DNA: TGTGCCAGCTCACCGCCAGGAACGCAAGAGACCCAGTACTTC. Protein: CASSPPGTQETQYF.

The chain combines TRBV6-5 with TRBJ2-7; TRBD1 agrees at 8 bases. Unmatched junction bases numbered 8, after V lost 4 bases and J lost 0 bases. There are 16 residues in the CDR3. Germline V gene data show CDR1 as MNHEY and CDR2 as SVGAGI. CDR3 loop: CASSSSSGQVSYEQYF. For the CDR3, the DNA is TGTGCCAGCAGTTCATCCTCGGGACAGGTCTCCTACGAGCAGTACTTC.

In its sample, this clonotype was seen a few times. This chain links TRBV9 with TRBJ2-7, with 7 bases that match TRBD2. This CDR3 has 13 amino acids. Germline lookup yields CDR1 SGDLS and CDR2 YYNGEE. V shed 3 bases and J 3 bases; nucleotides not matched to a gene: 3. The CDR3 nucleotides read TGTGCCAGCAGCGCTAGCGGAGACTACGAGCAGTACTTC. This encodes CASSASGDYEQYF.

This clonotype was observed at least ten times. The CDR3 DNA reads TGCGCCAGCAGCTCCGTGGACAGGGAGAGCACAGATACGCAGTATTTT. Translating gives CASSSVDRESTDTQYF. The gene calls are TRBV5-1 and TRBJ2-3; 8 nucleotides line up with TRBD1. Germline CDR1 SGHRS, CDR2 YFSETQ. This CDR3 has 16 amino acids. V lost 3 bases and J lost 0; bases outside the gene matches: 6. The full variable domain, with the rest looked up from reference TRBV5-1 and TRBJ2-3, is KAGVTQTPRYLIKTRGQQVTLSCSPISGHRSVSWYQQTPGQGLQFLFEYFSETQRNKGNFPGRFSGRQFSNSRSEMNVSTLELGDSALYLCASSSVDRESTDTQYFGPGTRLTVL.

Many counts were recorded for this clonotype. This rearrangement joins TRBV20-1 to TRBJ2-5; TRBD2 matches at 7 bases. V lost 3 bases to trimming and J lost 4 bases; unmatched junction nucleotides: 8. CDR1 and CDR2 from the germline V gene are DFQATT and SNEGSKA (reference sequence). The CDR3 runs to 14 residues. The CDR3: CSASGGVYLETQYF. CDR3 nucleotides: TGCAGTGCTAGTGGGGGGGTCTACTTAGAGACCCAGTACTTC.

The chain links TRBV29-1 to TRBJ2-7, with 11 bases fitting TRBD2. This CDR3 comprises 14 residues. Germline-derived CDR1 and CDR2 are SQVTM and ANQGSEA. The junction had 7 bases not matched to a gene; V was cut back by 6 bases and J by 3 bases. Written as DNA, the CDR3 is TGCAGCGTCAAGGCGGGGACTAGCGGCTACGAGCAGTACTTC. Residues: CSVKAGTSGYEQYF.

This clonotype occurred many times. Here the CDR3 DNA reads TGTGCCAGCAGCTTAACCGGGATCGTCACCGGGGAGCTGTTTTTT. Its protein is CASSLTGIVTGELFF. The rearrangement uses TRBV28 and TRBJ2-2; D perhaps matches TRBD2 (5 bases). CDR3 size: 15 residues. Trimming pared 6 bases from V and 4 bases from J, leaving 15 bases between. The germline gives CDR1 MDHEN, CDR2 SYDVKM.

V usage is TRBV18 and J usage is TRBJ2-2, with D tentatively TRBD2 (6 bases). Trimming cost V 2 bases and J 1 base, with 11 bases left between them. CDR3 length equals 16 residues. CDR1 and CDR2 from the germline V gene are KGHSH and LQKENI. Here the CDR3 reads CASSPNGGKNTGELFF. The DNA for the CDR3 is TGTGCCAGCTCACCAAACGGCGGGAAGAACACCGGGGAGCTGTTTTTT.

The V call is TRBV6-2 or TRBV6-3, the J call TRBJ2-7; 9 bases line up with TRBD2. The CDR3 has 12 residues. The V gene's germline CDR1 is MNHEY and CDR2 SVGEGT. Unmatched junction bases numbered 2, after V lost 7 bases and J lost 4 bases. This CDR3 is CASISGRYEQYF. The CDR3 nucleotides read TGTGCCAGCATTAGCGGGAGATACGAGCAGTACTTC.